The 18 T cell receptor beta chains given below trace back to one sample, sequenced in a study of OX40 agonist ivuxolimab in advanced cancers. Assay used: immunoSEQ multiplex PCR; TCRdb lists only in-frame clones, some missing. This sample has tens of thousands of clones, with 80% to 85% found just once. This specimen consisted of CD4+ or CD8+ T cells sorted from blood, obtained in a trial of the OX40 agonist ivuxolimab. The receptors derive from an adult with an advanced solid tumor such as melanoma, head and neck, liver or kidney cancer.

The chain recombines TRBV28 with TRBJ1-1, with TRBD1 matching over 10 bases. This CDR3 comprises 18 residues. Trimming removed 3 bases from V and 1 base from J; junction bases left unmatched: 11. Germline V gene sequence: CDR1 MDHEN, CDR2 SYDVKM. The CDR3 loop reads CASSLPGTGVRGNTEAFF. DNA of the CDR3: TGTGCCAGCAGTTTGCCTGGGACAGGGGTTAGGGGGAACACTGAAGCTTTCTTT.

J is TRBJ2-1 and V is TRBV27; D gene unclear. The length of the CDR3 is 16 residues. From germline, CDR1 is MNHEY and CDR2 SMNVEV (reference sequence). Trimming took 7 bases from V and 4 from J, leaving 20 bases between them. The CDR3 bases are TGTGCCAGCACCCCCCGTGAGCAGGACCGTTACAATGAGCAGTTCTTC. Translated: CASTPREQDRYNEQFF.

Remarks on this clone: Germline is not matched at one junction end, which may reflect a read error. The chain employs TRBV9 and TRBJ2-3; TRBD1 agrees at 8 bases. CDR3 length equals 12 residues. Germline CDR1 is SGDLS and CDR2 is YYNGEE. The DNA of the CDR3 is TGTGCCAGCAGCGTAGACGTCCGGGACAGGCATTTT. Translation: CASSVDVRDRHF. Combining the CDR3 with reference TRBV9 and TRBJ2-3 gives the whole variable domain DSGVTQTPKHLITATGQRVTLRCSPRSGDLSVYWYQQSLDQGLQFLIQYYNGEERAKGNILERFSAQQFPDLHSELNLSSLELGDSALYFCASSVDVRDRHFGPGTRLTVL.

The rearrangement joins TRBV4-3 to TRBJ2-7, with 8 bases fitting TRBD1. Trimming cost V 3 bases and J 6 bases; bases outside gene matches: 7. This CDR3 has 14 residues. Germline CDR1 LGHNA, CDR2 YSLEER. As DNA, the CDR3 is TGCGCCAGCAGCCAGGGACGGACAGGGCGCGAGCAGTACTTC. It specifies CASSQGRTGREQYF.

As to this clone: The junction departs from the called germline gene at one end, perhaps through a read error. This chain links TRBV16 with TRBJ2-6; D remains ambiguous. This CDR3 has 18 amino acids. Germline loops: CDR1 KGHSY, CDR2 FQNENV. The CDR3 nucleotides are TGTGCCAGCAGCCCCACGGTGGTCGTTAACAAGTCGGGCCAACGTCCTGACTTC. It translates to CASSPTVVVNKSGQRPDF.

The chain combines TRBV6-5 with TRBJ2-7; D is possibly TRBD2 (6 bases). The CDR3 is 15 residues long. The germline V and J ends were trimmed by 3 bases and 6 bases, with 18 bases remaining between them. Per the germline V gene, CDR1 is MNHEY and CDR2 is SVGAGI. This chain's CDR3 is CASSYRGGGPSEQYF. The CDR3 DNA reads as TGTGCCAGCAGTTATCGGGGAGGAGGGCCGAGCGAGCAGTACTTC.

The rearrangement uses TRBV11-3 and TRBJ2-3; TRBD1 matches 8 bases. The CDR3 totals 15 residues. Germline-derived CDR1 and CDR2 are SGHNT and YENEEA. J lost 3 bases, V lost 5 bases, and 7 bases had no gene match. CDR3 in amino acids: CASSAAGGGTDTQYF. As DNA, the CDR3 is TGTGCCAGCAGCGCCGCAGGGGGCGGTACAGATACGCAGTATTTT.

V gene TRBV2 combines with J gene TRBJ2-1, with 8 bases matching TRBD1. Germline assignment: CDR1 SNHLY and CDR2 FYNNEI. The CDR3 extends over 12 amino acids. V shed 6 bases, J shed 8 bases, and the junction held 3 bases outside the gene matches. The DNA for the CDR3 is TGTGCCAGCAGAGACAGGGGCGATGAGCAGTTCTTC. This encodes CASRDRGDEQFF.

This sequence joins TRBV19 and TRBJ2-1, with 7 bases identical to TRBD2. The CDR3 runs to 14 residues. The germline gives CDR1 LNHDA, CDR2 SQIVND (reference sequence). J gave up 6 bases and V 7 bases, and 9 bases lay outside the gene matches. In DNA form, the CDR3 reads TGTGCCAGTACTGGGACTAAGATAAGCAATGAGCAGTTCTTC. This sequence encodes CASTGTKISNEQFF.

The chain links TRBV11-2 to TRBJ2-1; 10 nucleotides line up with TRBD2. This CDR3 is built from 18 residues. The ends lost 2 bases at V and 2 bases at J; junction bases unmatched: 9. Germline V lookup: CDR1 SGHAT, CDR2 FQNNGV. CDR3 coding DNA: TGTGCCAGCAGCTTAAGGTCTAGCGGGAGAAGGACCTACAATGAGCAGTTCTTC. Its protein is CASSLRSSGRRTYNEQFF. Together with reference TRBV11-2 and TRBJ2-1, the CDR3 gives the full variable domain: EAGVAQSPRYKIIEKRQSVAFWCNPISGHATLYWYQQILGQGPKLLIQFQNNGVVDDSQLPKDRFSAERLKGVDSTLKIQPAKLEDSAVYLCASSLRSSGRRTYNEQFFGPGTRLTVL.

The rearrangement joins TRBV7-3 to TRBJ2-7; TRBD1 agrees at 10 bases. The ends lost 7 bases at V and 3 bases at J; junction bases unmatched: 9. The CDR3 has 15 residues. Germline V gives CDR1 SGHTA, CDR2 FQGTGA. The CDR3 nucleotides read TGTGCCAGCATCCGGACCGGGACAGGGGTCTACGAGCAGTACTTC. Translating gives CASIRTGTGVYEQYF.

V and J are TRBV19 and TRBJ2-1; the match to TRBD2 covers 12 bases. Per the germline V gene, CDR1 is LNHDA and CDR2 is SQIVND (reference sequence). The CDR3 covers 16 residues. V lost 4 bases, J lost 6 bases, and 7 bases stayed unmatched. The CDR3 sequence: CASSNILAGGFNEQFF. CDR3 sequence (DNA): TGTGCCAGTAGTAACATTCTAGCGGGAGGGTTCAATGAGCAGTTCTTC.

The chain couples TRBV7-8 to TRBJ2-7; 12 nucleotides agree with TRBD2. With 4 bases clipped from V and 2 bases from J, the junction kept 3 bases outside the gene matches. This CDR3 has 15 amino acids. Germline CDR1 is SGHVS and CDR2 is FQNEAQ. The CDR3: CASSYTSGGPYEQYF. CDR3 in DNA: TGTGCCAGCAGCTACACTAGCGGGGGGCCCTACGAGCAGTACTTC.

Written as DNA, the CDR3 is TGTGCCAGTAGTGTCGACAGGCGAGGCGCCTACGAGCAGTACTTC. Translating gives CASSVDRRGAYEQYF. J is TRBJ2-7 and V is TRBV19; tentatively, D is TRBD1 (6 bases). The germline CDR1 and CDR2 sequences are LNHDA and SQIVND (reference sequence). Deletions cut 5 bases from V and 2 bases from J, with 16 bases between. This CDR3 comprises 15 residues.

This chain uses TRBV7-9 with TRBJ1-3; D may be TRBD1 (5 bases). The germline gives CDR1 SEHNR, CDR2 FQNEAQ (reference sequence). The CDR3 spans 16 residues. V dropped 5 bases and J dropped 0 bases, with 14 bases sitting between them. The CDR3 bases are TGTGCCAGCAGCCCCCCTGGGGCTCACTCTGGAAACACCATATATTTT. As protein: CASSPPGAHSGNTIYF.

The chain couples TRBV29-1 to TRBJ2-1, with D possibly called TRBD1 or TRBD2 (6 bases each). Per germline, CDR1 SQVTM and CDR2 ANQGSEA. V lost 0 bases, J lost 3 bases, and 15 bases lay in between. This CDR3 region has 16 residues. The CDR3: CSVEDGGGESYNEQFF. CDR3 DNA sequence: TGCAGCGTTGAAGACGGAGGGGGAGAAAGCTACAATGAGCAGTTCTTC.

The genes are TRBV29-1 and TRBJ2-3, with 7 bases that match TRBD2. V trimming: 1 base; J trimming: 4 bases; junction bases outside the gene matches: 5. There are 14 residues in the CDR3. The germline V gene encodes CDR1 SQVTM and CDR2 ANQGSEA. CDR3: CSVEGREVSDTQYF. In DNA, the CDR3 is TGCAGCGTTGAAGGCCGGGAGGTCTCAGATACGCAGTATTTT.

The CDR3 region has the DNA TGTGCCAGCAGCTCCAATAGGGGCGGGGGGGCCACGGACCCCACAGATACGCAGTATTTT. Residues: CASSSNRGGGATDPTDTQYF. The chain links TRBV13 to TRBJ2-3; 9 nucleotides line up with TRBD2. CDR1 is PRHDT, CDR2 FYEKMQ, per germline (reference sequence). V shed 4 bases, J shed 2 bases, and the junction held 19 bases outside the gene matches. This CDR3 contains 20 residues.